These 10 T cell receptor beta chains originate from one sample sequenced in a study of CD8 T cells in Susac syndrome (dated by TCRdb to between 2018 and 2021). The library was prepared using the immunoSEQ multiplex PCR assay. RNA was extracted using the RNeasy kit, and roughly 0.5 to 1 ug of the RNA was reverse transcribed with random hexamers. TCRdb reran the public reads through fastp at Q25 and MiXCR, keeping productive beta chains. Rows are unified per CDR3 protein, each entry keeping the most common DNA and genes. Present in this sample are 300,000 to 350,000 distinct CDR3 sequences, 92% of which were seen just once. Approximately 0.065% of the sample rests with the top ten. The sequenced sample was CD4+ T cells from PBMCs. All receptors derive from a human donor with multiple sclerosis.

V is TRBV20-1 and J is TRBJ2-2, with D hard to call. This CDR3 region has 14 residues. Germline CDR1 and CDR2: DFQATT and SNEGSKA (reference sequence). Trimming pared 5 bases from V and 0 bases from J, leaving 10 bases between. CDR3 protein: CSASDQPNTGELFF. CDR3 sequence (DNA): TGCAGTGCTTCCGACCAACCGAACACCGGGGAGCTGTTTTTT.

The gene calls are TRBV20-1 and TRBJ2-3; D is perhaps TRBD1 (6 bases). Germline CDR1 DFQATT, CDR2 SNEGSKA (reference sequence). There are 12 residues in the CDR3. Trimming pared 5 bases from V and 4 bases from J, leaving 10 bases between. Here the CDR3 DNA reads TGCAGTGCTGAGTCAGGGGCAGATACGCAGTATTTT. It yields the protein CSAESGADTQYF.

The V and J genes are TRBV19 and TRBJ2-1; the D is unclear. This CDR3 comprises 15 residues. Trimming took off 7 bases at V and 3 bases at J, with 16 bases between the two ends. Germline V gives CDR1 LNHDA, CDR2 SQIVND (reference sequence). DNA of the CDR3: TGTGCCAGTACCCAAGTGTGGAGTCTCTACAATGAGCAGTTCTTC. Translated, it gives CASTQVWSLYNEQFF.

The chain recombines TRBV20-1 with TRBJ2-7; 7 bases are a match to TRBD2. Germline V CDR1 and CDR2: DFQATT, SNEGSKA (reference sequence). The CDR3 consists of 14 residues. Trimming took 2 bases from V and 2 from J; bases not matched to a gene: 6. CDR3 sequence (DNA): TGCAGTGCTAGACTGGTGGGGGGGACCTACGAGCAGTACTTC. Translation: CSARLVGGTYEQYF.

J is TRBJ2-3 and V is TRBV7-2; TRBD2 is a possible D gene (5 bases). The V and J ends lost 3 bases and 1 base respectively, with 11 bases between them. CDR1 SGHTA and CDR2 FQGNSA come from the germline V gene. The CDR3 is 15 residues long. CDR3 loop: CASSFPTEGTDTQYF. The CDR3 coding sequence is TGTGCCAGCAGCTTCCCCACGGAGGGCACAGATACGCAGTATTTT.

The rearrangement links TRBV12-3 or TRBV12-4 to TRBJ2-2; D may be TRBD1 or TRBD2 (6 bases each). This CDR3 is 15 amino acids long. Trimming took off 8 bases at V and 4 bases at J, with 17 bases between the two ends. DNA of the CDR3: TGTGCCAGCCAGATCGGGGGCGCGGGCACCGGGGAGCTGTTTTTT. Amino acid sequence: CASQIGGAGTGELFF.

The chain combines TRBV7-9 with TRBJ1-5; D possibly corresponds to TRBD1 (5 bases). V lost 4 bases and J 1 base, leaving 11 bases between the germline ends. This CDR3 contains 15 residues. Germline CDR1 is SEHNR and CDR2 is FQNEAQ (reference sequence). CDR3 bases: TGTGCCAGCAGCTCCGTCGGGGCGAGCAATCAGCCCCAGCATTTT. Amino acids: CASSSVGASNQPQHF.

V is TRBV7-3 and J is TRBJ1-1; D call uncertain. The germline V gene has CDR1 SGHTA and CDR2 FQGTGA. V gave up 5 bases and J gave up 2 bases, with 9 bases separating them. The CDR3 sequence is 13 residues long. As DNA, the CDR3 is TGTGCCAGCAGCACAAATCCAAACACTGAAGCTTTCTTT. Translated: CASSTNPNTEAFF.

The rearrangement links TRBV3-1 to TRBJ2-7; TRBD2 aligns across 9 bases. The germline V gene has CDR1 LGHDT and CDR2 YNNKEL (reference sequence). Trimming removed 0 bases from V and 4 bases from J; junction bases left unmatched: 16. The CDR3 totals 19 residues. CDR3: CASSQDRGTSHAPSYEQYF. Here the CDR3 DNA reads TGTGCCAGCAGCCAAGATAGAGGGACTAGCCATGCACCAAGTTACGAGCAGTACTTC.

The chain uses TRBV29-1 and TRBJ1-1; D gene unclear. V lost 4 bases to trimming and J lost 1 base, with 10 bases between them. Germline loops: CDR1 SQVTM, CDR2 ANQGSEA. CDR3 length equals 13 residues. CDR3 residues: CSVAALRNTEAFF. The CDR3 DNA is TGCAGCGTTGCGGCGTTGCGGAACACTGAAGCTTTCTTT.